These T cell receptor beta chains were read from a single sample in a study of control samples from healthy donors and cancer patients. The protocol was immunoSEQ multiplex PCR, while the TCRdb copy is restricted to in-frame clones and leaves out a portion. The table records about 140,000 clones, 94% of them present only once. The sequencing input was blood. The receptors were sampled from a man between 35 and 55 years old in good health. The CDR3 runs from the conserved cysteine through the conserved F or W. D genes are given only for firm matches. Clone size appears in some rows only: once, few, many, or a class for an expanded clone.

J,V,size,D,CDR3,DNA
TRBJ1-6,TRBV7-3,.,.,CASSLHSLGSGSPLHF,TGTGCCAGCAGCTTACATTCTCTGGGGAGCGGTTCACCCCTCCACTTT
TRBJ1-2,TRBV27,.,TRBD1,CASSLANQGAAGYTF,TGTGCCAGCAGTCTAGCAAACCAGGGGGCTGCCGGCTACACCTTC
TRBJ1-4,TRBV29-1,.,.,CSVGLGEKLFF,TGCAGCGTTGGTCTGGGTGAAAAACTGTTTTTT
TRBJ2-7,TRBV11-2,.,TRBD1,CASTLHSPYPGQLSYEQYF,TGTGCCAGCACCCTACATTCCCCCTATCCGGGACAGCTCTCCTACGAGCAGTACTTC
TRBJ2-5,TRBV24-1,.,.,CATSLPYQETQYF,TGTGCCACCAGTCTACCGTACCAAGAGACCCAGTACTTC
TRBJ1-1,TRBV6-5,few,.,CACHRAYGEAFF,TGTGCCTGTCACAGGGCTTACGGTGAAGCTTTCTTT
TRBJ2-5,TRBV11-2,.,.,CASSLNQGGSQYF,TGTGCCAGCAGCCTCAATCAGGGGGGGTCCCAGTACTTC
TRBJ1-1,TRBV5-8,.,.,CAGVGGGNTEAFF,TGTGCCGGGGTCGGGGGGGGAAACACTGAAGCTTTCTTT
TRBJ2-1,TRBV11-3,once,.,CASSLPLRRDFDNEQFF,TGTGCCAGCAGCTTACCCCTACGCAGGGACTTCGACAATGAGCAGTTCTTC
TRBJ2-7,TRBV2,.,TRBD1,CASSEKDRVIEQYF,TGTGCCAGCAGTGAAAAGGACAGGGTGATCGAGCAGTACTTC
TRBJ1-1,TRBV28,.,.,CASSARRQGFMEAFF,TGTGCCAGCAGTGCGCGTCGGCAGGGCTTTATGGAAGCTTTCTTT
TRBJ2-3,TRBV3-1/TRBV3-2,.,TRBD2,CASSPVWTSGDDTDTQYF,TGTGCCAGCAGCCCAGTCTGGACTAGCGGGGATGACACAGATACGCAGTATTTT
TRBJ2-5,TRBV7-8,.,.,CASSLRPGSVGETQYF,TGTGCCAGCAGCTTACGCCCCGGCTCTGTGGGAGAGACCCAGTACTTC
TRBJ1-1,TRBV19,.,.,CASSKPSGVTPRFEAFF,TGTGCCAGTAGCAAACCCTCGGGGGTGACGCCGCGCTTTGAAGCTTTCTTT
TRBJ2-1,TRBV4-3,.,.,CASSQGTRGNHEQFF,TGCGCCAGCAGCCAAGGGACGCGAGGGAACCATGAGCAGTTCTTC
TRBJ1-2,TRBV3-1/TRBV3-2,.,.,CASSQDLNYGYTF,TGTGCCAGCAGCCAGGACCTCAACTATGGCTACACCTTC
TRBJ2-5,TRBV7-2,.,TRBD1,CASSSPQGAQETQYF,TGTGCCAGCAGCTCCCCCCAGGGGGCGCAAGAGACCCAGTACTTC
TRBJ1-6,TRBV3-1/TRBV3-2,.,.,CASSQDYSPLHF,TGTGCCAGCAGCCAAGATTATTCACCCCTCCACTTT
TRBJ2-2,TRBV7-9,.,TRBD2,CASSSFSGANTGELFF,TGTGCCAGCAGTTCTTTTAGCGGGGCGAACACCGGGGAGCTGTTTTTT
TRBJ2-1,TRBV5-1,.,TRBD2,CASSPGGGWDEQFF,TGCGCCAGCAGCCCAGGCGGGGGTTGGGATGAGCAGTTCTTC
TRBJ2-1,TRBV4-1,.,TRBD1,CASSQTGTGSYNEQFF,TGCGCCAGCAGCCAGACCGGGACAGGGTCCTACAATGAGCAGTTCTTC
TRBJ2-3,TRBV28,.,TRBD2,CASSFGGRVTDTQYF,TGTGCCAGCAGTTTCGGCGGGAGGGTCACAGATACGCAGTATTTT
TRBJ1-1,TRBV27,.,TRBD1,CASTATGINTEAFF,TGTGCCAGCACCGCGACAGGGATCAACACTGAAGCTTTCTTT
TRBJ2-2,TRBV6-5,.,.,CASQREIGGELFF,TGTGCCAGCCAACGGGAGATCGGCGGGGAGCTGTTTTTT
TRBJ1-1,TRBV27,.,.,CASSPRLNTEAFF,TGTGCCAGCAGTCCCCGGTTGAACACTGAAGCTTTCTTT
TRBJ2-5,TRBV2,.,.,CATGFPETQYF,TGTGCCACAGGGTTTCCAGAGACCCAGTACTTC
TRBJ2-1,TRBV27,.,.,CASTSESSYNEQFF,TGTGCCAGCACTTCGGAGAGCTCCTACAATGAGCAGTTCTTC
TRBJ1-4,TRBV4-1,.,.,CASSQGSSTGNEKLFF,TGCGCCAGCAGCCAAGGTTCTAGCACGGGTAATGAAAAACTGTTTTTT
TRBJ1-1,TRBV28,once,.,CASLPRRVVNTEAFF,TGTGCCAGCCTTCCTAGGAGGGTCGTGAACACTGAAGCTTTCTTT
TRBJ1-3,TRBV12-3/TRBV12-4,.,.,CASSFLVDTIYF,TGTGCCAGCAGTTTTTTGGTAGACACCATATATTTT
TRBJ1-2,TRBV25-1,.,.,CASSEGGHLYGYTF,TGTGCCAGCAGTGAAGGGGGACACCTCTATGGCTACACCTTC
TRBJ2-7,TRBV14,once,TRBD1,CASSQGPRGSYEQYF,TGTGCCAGCAGCCAAGGTCCCAGGGGGTCCTACGAGCAGTACTTC
TRBJ2-3,TRBV7-3,.,TRBD1,CASSSTGATDTQYF,TGTGCCAGCAGCTCAACAGGGGCCACAGATACGCAGTATTTT
TRBJ2-7,TRBV10-3,.,.,CAISETGAGYEQYF,TGTGCCATCAGTGAGACGGGCGCTGGCTACGAGCAGTACTTC
TRBJ2-5,TRBV12-3/TRBV12-4,.,.,CASSSPREETQYF,TGTGCCAGCAGTAGTCCCCGCGAAGAGACCCAGTACTTC
TRBJ1-2,TRBV5-6,.,.,CASSSYEGPNYGYTF,TGTGCCAGCAGCTCTTATGAGGGTCCGAACTATGGCTACACCTTC
TRBJ1-2,TRBV19,.,.,CASSLGALAGDYESYGYTF,TGTGCCAGTAGTCTTGGGGCCCTGGCAGGGGATTATGAGAGCTATGGCTACACCTTC
TRBJ2-5,TRBV6-5,.,.,CASGGGLGETQYF,TGTGCCAGCGGGGGGGGCTTAGGAGAGACCCAGTACTTC
TRBJ1-5,TRBV5-8,.,.,CASSFGGNQPQHF,TGTGCCAGCAGCTTCGGCGGCAATCAGCCCCAGCATTTT
TRBJ1-6,TRBV7-2,.,.,CASSFLQASLSNSPLHF,TGTGCCAGCAGCTTTTTACAGGCTTCCCTTTCGAATTCACCCCTCCACTTT
TRBJ2-3,TRBV2,.,TRBD1,CASSEEDRASTDTQYF,TGTGCCAGCAGTGAAGAGGACAGGGCTAGCACAGATACGCAGTATTTT
TRBJ2-5,TRBV9,.,.,CASSRSGGMTQYF,TGTGCCAGCAGTCGGTCCGGAGGGATGACCCAGTACTTC
TRBJ2-1,TRBV7-2,.,TRBD2,CASTLVKELAGISRQFF,TGTGCCAGCACCTTAGTCAAGGAGCTAGCGGGAATTTCAAGGCAGTTCTTC
TRBJ2-3,TRBV3-1/TRBV3-2,.,TRBD1,CASSQPMGQGPVGADTQYF,TGTGCCAGCAGCCAACCGATGGGACAGGGGCCGGTCGGTGCAGATACGCAGTATTTT
TRBJ1-5,TRBV4-1,.,.,CASSFRDQYQPQHF,TGCGCCAGCAGCTTCCGGGACCAATATCAGCCCCAGCATTTT
TRBJ1-4,TRBV21-1,.,.,CASSNPPGQGRREKLFF,TGTGCCAGCAGCAACCCTCCGGGACAGGGGCGGCGGGAAAAACTGTTTTTT
TRBJ2-3,TRBV7-9,.,.,CASSLENPGSDTQYF,TGTGCCAGCAGCTTAGAGAACCCAGGGTCAGATACGCAGTATTTT
TRBJ2-1,TRBV5-1,.,TRBD2,CASSFTSGRNEQFF,TGCGCCAGCAGCTTCACTAGCGGGAGAAATGAGCAGTTCTTC
TRBJ2-1,TRBV5-5,.,.,CASSLGRGNEQFF,TGTGCCAGCAGCTTGGGACGGGGGAATGAGCAGTTCTTC
TRBJ2-7,TRBV7-9,.,TRBD1,CASSSTNSIRGTYEQYF,TGTGCCAGCAGCTCCACCAATTCGATCAGGGGGACGTACGAGCAGTACTTC
TRBJ2-5,TRBV28,few,TRBD1,CASRLSDRVQETQYF,TGTGCCAGCAGACTCTCCGACAGGGTTCAAGAGACCCAGTACTTC
TRBJ1-1,TRBV6-1,.,.,CASSEGARDEAFF,TGTGCCAGCAGTGAAGGGGCCAGGGATGAAGCTTTCTTT
TRBJ2-1,TRBV6-6,.,.,CASSYDPYNEQFF,TGTGCCAGCAGTTACGATCCCTACAATGAGCAGTTCTTC
TRBJ2-4,TRBV15,.,.,CATSRDPSLRLAKNIQYF,TGTGCCACCAGCAGAGATCCTAGTCTGAGACTAGCCAAAAACATTCAGTACTTC